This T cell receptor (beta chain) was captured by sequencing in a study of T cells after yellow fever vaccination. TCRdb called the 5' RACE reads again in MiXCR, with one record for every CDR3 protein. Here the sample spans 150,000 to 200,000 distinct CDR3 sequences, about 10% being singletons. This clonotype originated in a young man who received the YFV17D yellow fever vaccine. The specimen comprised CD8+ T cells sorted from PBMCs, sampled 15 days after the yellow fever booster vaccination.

The CDR3 reads CASSPLRTMDADYEQYF. CDR3 in DNA: TGTGCCAGCAGCCCCCTCCGGACTATGGATGCTGACTACGAGCAGTACTTC. The V and J genes are TRBV11-2 and TRBJ2-7; perhaps TRBD2 as D (6 bases). V shed 5 bases and J shed 3 bases, with 23 bases lying between them. The CDR3 has 17 residues. Germline values: CDR1 SGHAT, CDR2 FQNNGV. The full variable domain, completed using reference TRBV11-2 and TRBJ2-7, is EAGVAQSPRYKIIEKRQSVAFWCNPISGHATLYWYQQILGQGPKLLIQFQNNGVVDDSQLPKDRFSAERLKGVDSTLKIQPAKLEDSAVYLCASSPLRTMDADYEQYFGPGTRLTVT.